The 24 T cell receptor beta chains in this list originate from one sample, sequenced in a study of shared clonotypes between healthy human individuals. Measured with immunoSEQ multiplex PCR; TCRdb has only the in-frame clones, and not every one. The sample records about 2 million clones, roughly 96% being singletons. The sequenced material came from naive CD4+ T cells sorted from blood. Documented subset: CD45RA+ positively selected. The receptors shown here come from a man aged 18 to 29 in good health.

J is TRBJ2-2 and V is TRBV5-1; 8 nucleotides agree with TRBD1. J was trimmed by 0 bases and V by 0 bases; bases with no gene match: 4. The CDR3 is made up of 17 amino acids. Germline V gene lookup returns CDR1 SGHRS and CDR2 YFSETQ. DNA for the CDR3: TGCGCCAGCAGCTTGGGGACAGGGAGCTCGAACACCGGGGAGCTGTTTTTT. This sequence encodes CASSLGTGSSNTGELFF.

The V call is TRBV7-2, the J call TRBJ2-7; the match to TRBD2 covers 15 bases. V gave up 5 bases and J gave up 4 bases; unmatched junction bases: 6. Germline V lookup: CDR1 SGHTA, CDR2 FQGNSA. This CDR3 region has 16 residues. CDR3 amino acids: CASSQGLAGGRYEQYF. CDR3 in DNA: TGTGCCAGCAGCCAGGGACTAGCGGGAGGAAGGTACGAGCAGTACTTC.

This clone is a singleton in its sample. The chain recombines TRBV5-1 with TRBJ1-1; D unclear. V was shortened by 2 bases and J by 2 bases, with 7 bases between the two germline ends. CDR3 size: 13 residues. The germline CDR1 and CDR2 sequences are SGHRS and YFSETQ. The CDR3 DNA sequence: TGCGCCAGCAGCTTTGACAAAAACACTGAAGCTTTCTTT. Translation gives CASSFDKNTEAFF.

CDR3 in amino acids: CAWSATGGEKLFF. The DNA of the CDR3 is TGTGCCTGGAGTGCCACGGGTGGGGAAAAACTGTTTTTT. This chain uses TRBV30 with TRBJ1-4; D gene ambiguous. This CDR3 has 13 residues. Germline V CDR1 and CDR2: GTSNPN, SVGIG (reference sequence). V dropped 1 base and J dropped 8 bases, with 11 bases sitting between them.

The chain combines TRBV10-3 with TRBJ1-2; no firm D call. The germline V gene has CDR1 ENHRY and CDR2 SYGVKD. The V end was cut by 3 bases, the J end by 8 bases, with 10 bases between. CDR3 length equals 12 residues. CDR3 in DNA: TGTGCCATCAGTGAAGGACTCGCCGGCTACACCTTC. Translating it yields CAISEGLAGYTF.

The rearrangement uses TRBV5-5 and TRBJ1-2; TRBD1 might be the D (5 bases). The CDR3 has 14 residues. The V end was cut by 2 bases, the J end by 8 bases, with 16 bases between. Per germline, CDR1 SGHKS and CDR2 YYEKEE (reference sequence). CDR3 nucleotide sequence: TGTGCCAGCAGCTTAAGCAGGGATTCGGGCGGCTACACCTTC. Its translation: CASSLSRDSGGYTF.

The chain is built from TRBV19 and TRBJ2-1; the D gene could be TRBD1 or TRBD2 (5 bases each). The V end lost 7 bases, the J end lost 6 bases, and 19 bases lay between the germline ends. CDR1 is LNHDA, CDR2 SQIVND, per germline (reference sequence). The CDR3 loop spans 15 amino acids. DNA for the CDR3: TGTGCCAGTATGAGGATGGCAGGGAGTAGCAATGAGCAGTTCTTC. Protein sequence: CASMRMAGSSNEQFF.

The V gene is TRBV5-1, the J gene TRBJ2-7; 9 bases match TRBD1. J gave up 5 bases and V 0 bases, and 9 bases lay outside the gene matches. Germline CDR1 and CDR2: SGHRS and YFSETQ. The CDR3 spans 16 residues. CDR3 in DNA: TGCGCCAGCAGCTTGGTCCCGAGGGGACAGGGCGACGAGCAGTACTTC. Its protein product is CASSLVPRGQGDEQYF.

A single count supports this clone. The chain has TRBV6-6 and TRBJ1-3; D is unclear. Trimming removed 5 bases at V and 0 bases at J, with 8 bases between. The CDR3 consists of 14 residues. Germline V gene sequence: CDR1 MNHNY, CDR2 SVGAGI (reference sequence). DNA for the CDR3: TGTGCCAGCAGTATAATCTCCTCTGGAAACACCATATATTTT. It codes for CASSIISSGNTIYF.

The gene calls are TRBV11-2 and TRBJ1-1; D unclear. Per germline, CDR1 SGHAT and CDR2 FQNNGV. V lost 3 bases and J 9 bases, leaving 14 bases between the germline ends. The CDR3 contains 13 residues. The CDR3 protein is CASSFGAVSQAFF. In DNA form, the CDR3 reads TGTGCCAGCAGCTTTGGAGCGGTCAGCCAAGCTTTCTTT.

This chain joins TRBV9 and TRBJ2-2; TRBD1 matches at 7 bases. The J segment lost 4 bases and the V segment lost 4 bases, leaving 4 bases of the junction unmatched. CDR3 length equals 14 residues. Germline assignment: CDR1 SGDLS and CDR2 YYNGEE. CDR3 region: CASSMGQTTGELFF. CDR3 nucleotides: TGTGCCAGCAGCATGGGACAGACCACCGGGGAGCTGTTTTTT.

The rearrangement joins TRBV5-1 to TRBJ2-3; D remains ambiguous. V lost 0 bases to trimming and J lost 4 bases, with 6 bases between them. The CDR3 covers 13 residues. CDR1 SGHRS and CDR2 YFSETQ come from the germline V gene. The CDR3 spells CASSLAWADTQYF. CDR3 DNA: TGCGCCAGCAGCTTGGCCTGGGCAGATACGCAGTATTTT.

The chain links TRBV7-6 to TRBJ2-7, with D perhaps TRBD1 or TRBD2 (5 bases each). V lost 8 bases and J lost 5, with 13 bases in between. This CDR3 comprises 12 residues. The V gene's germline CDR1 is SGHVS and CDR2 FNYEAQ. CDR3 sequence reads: CASGLLGDEQYF. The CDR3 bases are TGTGCCAGCGGGCTTTTGGGGGACGAGCAGTACTTC. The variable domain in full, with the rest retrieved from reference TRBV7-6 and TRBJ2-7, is GAGVSQSPRYKVTKRGQDVALRCDPISGHVSLYWYRQALGQGPEFLTYFNYEAQQDKSGLPNDRFSAERPEGSISTLTIQRTEQRDSAMYRCASGLLGDEQYFGPGTRLTVT.

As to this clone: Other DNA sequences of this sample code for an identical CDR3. The CDR3, as DNA: TGTGCCAGTAGTCTGGCCGGCTCCTACGAGCAGTACTTC. This gives the protein CASSLAGSYEQYF. The chain links TRBV19 to TRBJ2-7; D remains ambiguous. This CDR3 region has 13 residues. CDR1 is LNHDA and CDR2 is SQIVND in the germline V gene (reference sequence). V gave up 5 bases and J gave up 0 bases, with 8 bases separating them. Combining the CDR3 with reference TRBV19 and TRBJ2-7 gives the whole variable domain DGGITQSPKYLFRKEGQNVTLSCEQNLNHDAMYWYRQDPGQGLRLIYYSQIVNDFQKGDIAEGYSVSREKKESFPLTVTSAQKNPTAFYLCASSLAGSYEQYFGPGTRLTVT.

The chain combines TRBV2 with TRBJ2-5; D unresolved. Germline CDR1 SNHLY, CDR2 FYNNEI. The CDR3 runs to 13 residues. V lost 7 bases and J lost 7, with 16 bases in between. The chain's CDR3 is CASTTSSVTTQYF. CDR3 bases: TGTGCCAGCACCACCTCGTCAGTGACGACCCAGTACTTC.

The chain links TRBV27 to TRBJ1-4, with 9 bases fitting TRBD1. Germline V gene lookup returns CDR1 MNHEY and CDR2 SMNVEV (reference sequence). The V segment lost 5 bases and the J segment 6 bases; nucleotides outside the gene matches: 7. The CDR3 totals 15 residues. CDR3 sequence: CASSQGTGMYEKLFF. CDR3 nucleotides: TGTGCCAGCAGTCAGGGGACAGGGATGTATGAAAAACTGTTTTTT.

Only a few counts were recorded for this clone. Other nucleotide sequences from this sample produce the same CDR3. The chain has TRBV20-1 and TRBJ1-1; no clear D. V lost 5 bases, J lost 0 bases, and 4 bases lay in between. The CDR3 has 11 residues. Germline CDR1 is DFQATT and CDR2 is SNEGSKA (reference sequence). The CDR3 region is CSAPVNTEAFF. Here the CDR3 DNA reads TGCAGTGCTCCGGTGAACACTGAAGCTTTCTTT.

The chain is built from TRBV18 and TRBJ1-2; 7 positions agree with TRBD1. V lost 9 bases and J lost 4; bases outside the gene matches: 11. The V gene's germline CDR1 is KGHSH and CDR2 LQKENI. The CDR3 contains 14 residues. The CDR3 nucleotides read TGTGCCAGTCACTCCGGGACAGAAACCTATGGCTACACCTTC. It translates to CASHSGTETYGYTF. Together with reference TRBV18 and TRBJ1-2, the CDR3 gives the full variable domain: NAGVMQNPRHLVRRRGQEARLRCSPMKGHSHVYWYRQLPEEGLKFMVYLQKENIIDESGMPKERFSAEFPKEGPSILRIQQVVRGDSAAYFCASHSGTETYGYTFGSGTRLTVV.

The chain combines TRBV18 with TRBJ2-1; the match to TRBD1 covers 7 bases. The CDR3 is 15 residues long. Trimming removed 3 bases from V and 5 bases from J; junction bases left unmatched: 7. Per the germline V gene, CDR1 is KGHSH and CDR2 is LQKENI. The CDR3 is CASSPRQGVDNEQFF. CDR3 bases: TGTGCCAGCTCACCCCGACAGGGTGTAGACAATGAGCAGTTCTTC.

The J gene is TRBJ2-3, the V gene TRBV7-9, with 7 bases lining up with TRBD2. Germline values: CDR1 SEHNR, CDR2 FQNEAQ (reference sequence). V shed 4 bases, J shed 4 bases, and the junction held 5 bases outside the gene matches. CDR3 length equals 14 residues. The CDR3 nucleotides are TGTGCCAGCAGCTCAAGCGGGGCCGCAGATACGCAGTATTTT. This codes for CASSSSGAADTQYF.

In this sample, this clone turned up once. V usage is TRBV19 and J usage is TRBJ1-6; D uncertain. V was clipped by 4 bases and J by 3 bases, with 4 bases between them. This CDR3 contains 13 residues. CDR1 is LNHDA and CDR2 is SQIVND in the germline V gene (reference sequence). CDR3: CASSSDYNSPLHF. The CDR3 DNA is TGTGCCAGTAGTAGTGACTATAATTCACCCCTCCACTTT.

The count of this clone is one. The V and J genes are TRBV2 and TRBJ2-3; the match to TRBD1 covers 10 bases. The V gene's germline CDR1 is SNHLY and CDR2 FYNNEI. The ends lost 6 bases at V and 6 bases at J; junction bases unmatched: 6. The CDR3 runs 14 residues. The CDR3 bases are TGTGCCAGCAGACCGGGACAGGGGCTTGATACGCAGTATTTT. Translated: CASRPGQGLDTQYF. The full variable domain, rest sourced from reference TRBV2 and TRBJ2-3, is EPEVTQTPSHQVTQMGQEVILRCVPISNHLYFYWYRQILGQKVEFLVSFYNNEISEKSEIFDDQFSVERPDGSNFTLKIRSTKLEDSAMYFCASRPGQGLDTQYFGPGTRLTVL.

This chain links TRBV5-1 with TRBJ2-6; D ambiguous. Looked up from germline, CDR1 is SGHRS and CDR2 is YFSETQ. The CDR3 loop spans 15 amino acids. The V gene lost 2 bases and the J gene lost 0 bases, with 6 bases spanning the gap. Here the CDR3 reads CASSFDASGANVLTF. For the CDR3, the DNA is TGCGCCAGCAGCTTTGACGCCTCTGGGGCCAACGTCCTGACTTTC.

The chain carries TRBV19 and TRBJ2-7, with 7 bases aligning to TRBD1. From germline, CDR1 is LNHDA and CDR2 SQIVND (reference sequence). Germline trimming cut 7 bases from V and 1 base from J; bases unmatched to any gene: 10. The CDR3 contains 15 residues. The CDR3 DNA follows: TGTGCCAGTACCAAAGGGGGACAGAGATCCTACGAGCAGTACTTC. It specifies CASTKGGQRSYEQYF.